This T cell receptor (beta chain) was sequenced in a study of early T cells in non-severe SARS-CoV-2 infection. On the study more broadly: With bulk RNA from unsorted whole blood as input, sequencing yielded unpaired chains.

General study points: Matches to VDJdb favored anti-spike CD8 responses and missed private and CD4 specificities.

Points on this clonotype: Its antigen is undetermined.

Unique molecular identifiers tagged individual cDNA molecules. TCRdb processed the 5' RACE reads anew with MiXCR; each CDR3 protein has one entry. The sample has more than 65,000 distinct CDR3 sequences, roughly 13% seen once. The CDR3 is 12 amino acids. Looked up from germline, CDR1 is LGHNA and CDR2 is YSLEER. V lost 6 bases to trimming and J lost 3 bases, with 5 bases between them. Sequencing input: whole blood. The receptor was isolated from an adult who was a healthcare worker with PCR-confirmed SARS-CoV-2 infection or an uninfected control (not recorded which). This chain links TRBV4-3 with TRBJ1-4; the D is unclear. The CDR3 loop reads CASRRANEKLFF. The CDR3 DNA reads TGCGCCAGCAGGAGGGCTAATGAAAAACTGTTTTTT.